This T cell receptor (beta chain) was sequenced for a study of shared T cell receptors in the human thymus (dated by TCRdb to about 2021). General notes on the study: The study examined how the human thymus generates shared, self-reactive T-cell receptor alpha chains.

Libraries were prepared through the immunoSEQ multiplex PCR assay. The immuneACCESS repertoire file appears here via TCRdb, limited to in-frame rearrangements. These files lack a portion of the clones; in checked studies, under half of the deficit traces to unresolved V genes, and the cause of the others is not known. The sample table shows about 660,000 clones, and roughly 90% are seen once. 0.008% to 0.011% of the sample comes from the top ten. With respect to this clone: Its antigen target is currently unknown. No base-level quality is on record; no much larger clone is a single base apart.

The junction carries 15 bases between V and J, which are trimmed by 5 bases and 4 bases respectively. Including the terminal cysteine and phenylalanine, the CDR3 comprises 15 residues. The sequence is cut down to CDR3 DNA, 45 bases in frame from base 1. CDR1 and CDR2, per the germline V gene (reference sequence), are SSHAT and FNYEAQ. The sample also formed part of further work on human thymus T cells. The second study's paper adds: Donors were immunologically healthy infants undergoing open corrective cardiac surgery for congenital heart defects in Finland. Thymus tissue was obtained as surgical resects removed during corrective cardiac surgery. Both the thymic and the peripheral blood repertoires appeared to show biased V and J gene segment usage. The related research found that thymic TCR repertoires overlapped highly between unrelated individuals. TCR alpha and beta repertoires from about eight infant thymus samples and four related peripheral blood samples were characterized in the study. The infant donors were about 6 to 244 days old, and the cohort included a handful of males and a couple of females. Thymocytes were released mechanically from tissue and stored at -70 °C as pellets of about 9.5-32 million cells. A QIAsymphony instrument was used to extract genomic DNA from frozen cell pellets. Using the immunoSEQ multiplex PCR assay, the TCRB and TCRAD loci were amplified from a standardized quantity of quality-controlled genomic DNA. The amplicons covered the V(D)J region and were long enough to include the CDR3 and to identify the V and J genes. The amplicons were sequenced on an Illumina platform via the commercial immunoSEQ service. Primer bias and sequencing errors were corrected using previously described methods, and TCRAD and TCRB definitions followed the IMGT database. Analysis of the repertoires was done with immunoSEQ Analyzer 3.0 and VDJTools and included basic statistics, V/J segment usage, diversity estimates, rarefaction and pairwise overlap. Chao1, ChaoE, Efron-Thisted, Shannon and inverse Simpson indices were used to estimate diversity, which was also estimated on datasets down-sampled to the smallest sample. For repertoire overlap, CDR3 nucleotide sequence, V gene and J gene had to match strictly, and clustering was done by Jaccard-based multidimensional scaling. Thymus samples yielded on average about 810,000 unique TCRB clonotypes, compared with about 80,000 from blood samples.

The sequence joins TRBV7-7 to TRBJ2-1; no D segment can be confidently identified. The source of this sequence is a boy under three years old with a congenital heart defect. Donor details come from another sample of the same person, matched by shared clones. Specimen: thymocytes. CDR3 reads: CASSPTLSGYNEQFF. The DNA sequence follows: TGTGCCAGCAGCCCAACCCTGTCCGGGTACAATGAGCAGTTCTTC.